This T cell receptor (beta chain) was sequenced in a study of shared clonotypes between healthy human individuals. Study-level background: Aged between 18 and 49, the donors were a couple of women and three men.

Profiled with immunoSEQ multiplex PCR; TCRdb holds only in-frame clones, not every one. Counted here are over a million clones, over 95% occurring once; the ten biggest clones make up over 1%. This CDR3 spans 16 amino acids. Germline V lookup: CDR1 SGHDN, CDR2 FVKESK. V trimming: 2 bases; J trimming: 0 bases; junction bases outside the gene matches: 7. The sequence was collected from a man aged 25-45 years in good health. The genes are TRBV14 and TRBJ2-7; 7 bases map to TRBD1. The sample taken for sequencing was naive CD4+ T cells sorted from blood. Stated subset: CD45RA+ positively selected. CDR3 bases: TGTGCCAGCAGCCAAAAAGACAGGGAAAACTCCTACGAGCAGTACTTC. This encodes CASSQKDRENSYEQYF.